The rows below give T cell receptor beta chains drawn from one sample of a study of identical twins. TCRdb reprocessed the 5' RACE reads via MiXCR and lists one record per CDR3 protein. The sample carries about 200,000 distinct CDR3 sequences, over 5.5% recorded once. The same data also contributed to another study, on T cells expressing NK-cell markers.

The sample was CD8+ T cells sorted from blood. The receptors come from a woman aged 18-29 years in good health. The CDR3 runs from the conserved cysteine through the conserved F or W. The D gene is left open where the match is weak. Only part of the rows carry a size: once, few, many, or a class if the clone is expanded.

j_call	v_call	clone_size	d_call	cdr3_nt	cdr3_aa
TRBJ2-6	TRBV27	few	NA	TGTGCCAGCAGTTTCAACGCCCGCTCTGGGGCCAACGTCCTGACTTTC	CASSFNARSGANVLTF
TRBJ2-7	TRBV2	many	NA	TGTGCCAGCAGTGACTACGCCTACGAGCAGTACTTC	CASSDYAYEQYF
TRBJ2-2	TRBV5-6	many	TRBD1	TGTGCCAGCAGCCTCGGGACAGGGGAGATCACCGGGGAGCTGTTTTTT	CASSLGTGEITGELFF
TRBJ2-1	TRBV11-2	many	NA	TGTGCCAGCAGCTTAGGGCGGGAAGAGCAGTTCTTC	CASSLGREEQFF
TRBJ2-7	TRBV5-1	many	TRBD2	TGCGCCAGCAGCGAAACTAGCGGGAGCTCCTACGAGCAGTACTTC	CASSETSGSSYEQYF
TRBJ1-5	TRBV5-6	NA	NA	TGTGCCAGCAGCTTGACCCCAGCAGACAATCAGCCCCAGCATTTT	CASSLTPADNQPQHF
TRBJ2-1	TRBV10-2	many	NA	TGCGCCAGCAGGGCCAACAATGAGCAGTTCTTC	CASRANNEQFF
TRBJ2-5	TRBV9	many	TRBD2	TGTGCCAGCAGCCTTCGGGAGGGTGGCGGCGAGACCCAGTACTTC	CASSLREGGGETQYF
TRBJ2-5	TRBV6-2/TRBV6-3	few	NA	TGTGCCAGCAGTTACGCGACTGGTTACGGGACCCAGTACTTC	CASSYATGYGTQYF
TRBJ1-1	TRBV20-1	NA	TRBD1	TGCAGTGCACCGACAGGGCGAGACACTGAAGCTTTCTTT	CSAPTGRDTEAFF
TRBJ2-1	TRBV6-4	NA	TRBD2	TGTGCCAGCCCAATAGCGGGAGGGCCAAATGAGCAGTTCTTC	CASPIAGGPNEQFF
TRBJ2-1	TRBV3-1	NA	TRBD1	TGTGCCAGCAGCCAAGACCCCGGGACAGGGGCCCGTGAGCAGTTCTTC	CASSQDPGTGAREQFF
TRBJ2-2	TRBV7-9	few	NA	TGTGCCAGCAGCTATCGAGGTACGAGGAACACCGGGGAGCTGTTTTTT	CASSYRGTRNTGELFF
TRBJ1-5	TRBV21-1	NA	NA	TGTGCCAGCAGCCTTTCCATTTGGGCACCTAATCAGCCCCAGCATTTT	CASSLSIWAPNQPQHF
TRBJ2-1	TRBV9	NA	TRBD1	TGTGCCCTAAGAGGACAGGGGGAGGGGGAGCAGTTCTTC	CALRGQGEGEQFF
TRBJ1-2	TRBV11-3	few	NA	TGTGCCAGCAGCCCCCCTATGGGGGGTAACTATGGCTACACCTTC	CASSPPMGGNYGYTF
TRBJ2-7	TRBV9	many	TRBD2	TGTGCCAGCAGCATAGGCGGGAGCTCCTACGAGCAGTACTTC	CASSIGGSSYEQYF
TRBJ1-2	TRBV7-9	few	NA	TGTGCCAGCAGCATGGGCCTTAACTATGGCTACACCTTC	CASSMGLNYGYTF
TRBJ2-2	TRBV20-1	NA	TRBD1	TGCAGTGCTAGAGACAGGGGGCGGGGCACCGGGGAGCTGTTTTTT	CSARDRGRGTGELFF
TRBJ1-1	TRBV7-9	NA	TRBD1	TGTGCCAGCAGCTTAGAGTACGGGACAGGTACTGAAGCTTTCTTT	CASSLEYGTGTEAFF
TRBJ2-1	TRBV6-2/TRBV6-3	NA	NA	TGTGCCAGCAGTACCGGGAGCTCCTACAATGAGCAGTTCTTC	CASSTGSSYNEQFF
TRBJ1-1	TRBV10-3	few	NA	TGTGCCATCAGCGCCCCGGGGGCAGGCACTGAAGCTTTCTTT	CAISAPGAGTEAFF
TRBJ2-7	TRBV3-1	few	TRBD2	TGTGCCAGCAGCCAATTTTGGGGTAGCGGGGGTCGTGACTACGAGCAGTACTTC	CASSQFWGSGGRDYEQYF
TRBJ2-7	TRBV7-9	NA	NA	TGTGCCAGCAGCTTCCAGCAACGGACCGGCCAACTACGCGAGCAGTACTTC	CASSFQQRTGQLREQYF
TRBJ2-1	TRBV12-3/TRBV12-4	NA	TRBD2	TGTGCCAGCAGTTTACCGGGGGGGCTTGAGCAGTTCTTC	CASSLPGGLEQFF
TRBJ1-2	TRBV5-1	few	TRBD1	TGCGCCAGCAGCCCAACCCCCCGACAGGGGATACATGGCTACACCTTC	CASSPTPRQGIHGYTF
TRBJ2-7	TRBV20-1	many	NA	TGCAGTGCGCCCGAAAAGAACGAGCAGTACTTC	CSAPEKNEQYF
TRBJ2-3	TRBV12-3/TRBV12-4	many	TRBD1	TGTGCCAGCATACAGGGGGCTAGCACAGATACGCAGTATTTT	CASIQGASTDTQYF
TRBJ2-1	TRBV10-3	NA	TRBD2	TGTGCCATCAGTGTCCTAAGCGGGAGCGACAATGAGCAGTTCTTC	CAISVLSGSDNEQFF
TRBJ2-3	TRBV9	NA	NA	TGTGCCAGCAGCGTAGCAGGTTTTCTAACAGATACGCAGTATTTT	CASSVAGFLTDTQYF
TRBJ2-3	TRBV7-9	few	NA	TGTGCCAGCAGCACTTTGGGACGGAGTCGTTTCACAGATACGCAGTATTTT	CASSTLGRSRFTDTQYF
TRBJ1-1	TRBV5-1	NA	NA	TGCGCCAGCAGCTTGATTATGGCAGGGGCAGGCACTGAAGCTTTCTTT	CASSLIMAGAGTEAFF
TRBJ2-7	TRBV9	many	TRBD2	TGTGCCAGCAGCGTAGGTAGCGGGAGTTATGAGCAGTACTTC	CASSVGSGSYEQYF
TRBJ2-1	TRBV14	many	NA	TGTGCCAGCAGCCCCAGAAGCGGACTCTACAATGAGCAGTTCTTC	CASSPRSGLYNEQFF
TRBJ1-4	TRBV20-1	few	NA	TGCAGTGCTAGAGATCCAGTGAGGGGGAATGAAAAACTGTTTTTT	CSARDPVRGNEKLFF
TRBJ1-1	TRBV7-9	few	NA	TGTGCCAGCAGCCCCCATGACACTGAAGCTTTCTTT	CASSPHDTEAFF
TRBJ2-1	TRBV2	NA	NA	TGTGCCAGCACCGGGGCCCGGGCGCATGAGCAGTTCTTC	CASTGARAHEQFF
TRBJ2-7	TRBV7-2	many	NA	TGTGCCAGCAGCCTATGGGAAACCTACGAGCAGTACTTC	CASSLWETYEQYF
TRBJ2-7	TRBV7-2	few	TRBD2	TGTGCCAGCAGCGTCTATCTAGCGGGGGTCTACGAGCAGTACTTC	CASSVYLAGVYEQYF
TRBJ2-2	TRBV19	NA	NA	TGTGCCAGTAGTCCCCTATGGGGGACGAACACCGGGGAGCTGTTTTTT	CASSPLWGTNTGELFF